The 18 T cell receptor beta chains listed next were all sequenced from one sample in a study of shared T cell receptors in the human thymus. This table comes from immunoSEQ multiplex PCR, and its TCRdb copy is limited to in-frame clones, with some not included. The sample shows 640,000 or so clones, around 87% of them seen only once. The sample was also reused in another study, on human thymus T cells.

Source material: thymocytes. These TCRs come from a boy under two years old with a congenital heart defect.

This clone was observed a handful of times. The gene calls are TRBV28 and TRBJ2-3; 13 bases are a match to TRBD2. This CDR3 is built from 17 residues. The germline gives CDR1 MDHEN, CDR2 SYDVKM. V gave up 6 bases and J gave up 2 bases; unmatched junction bases: 8. The CDR3 reads CASRTSGGAFSTDTQYF. CDR3 DNA sequence: TGTGCCAGCAGAACTAGCGGGGGGGCCTTTTCCACAGATACGCAGTATTTT.

The J gene is TRBJ2-3, the V gene TRBV10-3, with D possibly matching TRBD1 (5 bases). Germline V gene data show CDR1 as ENHRY and CDR2 as SYGVKD. With 0 bases removed from V and 0 bases from J, the gap between germline ends came to 13 bases. The CDR3 runs 17 residues. The CDR3 spells CAISESIDSPSTDTQYF. DNA of the CDR3: TGTGCCATCAGTGAGTCGATTGACAGCCCTAGCACAGATACGCAGTATTTT.

This clone has only a few counts. DNA for the CDR3: TGTGCCAGCAGTTTTCCGGGACAGTATAATTCACCCCTCCACTTT. Translation: CASSFPGQYNSPLHF. The gene calls are TRBV28 and TRBJ1-6; 7 bases align to TRBD1. Germline loops: CDR1 MDHEN, CDR2 SYDVKM. The J segment lost 4 bases and the V segment lost 3 bases, leaving 3 bases of the junction unmatched. This CDR3 has 15 residues. Filled out from reference TRBV28 and TRBJ1-6, the complete variable domain reads DVKVTQSSRYLVKRTGEKVFLECVQDMDHENMFWYRQDPGLGLRLIYFSYDVKMKEKGDIPEGYSVSREKKERFSLILESASTNQTSMYLCASSFPGQYNSPLHFGNGTRLTVT.

V is TRBV12-5 and J is TRBJ2-7; D might be TRBD2 (5 bases). The CDR3 has 13 amino acids. V lost 6 bases and J 3 bases, leaving 12 bases between the germline ends. Germline CDR1 LGHNT, CDR2 FRNRAP. DNA for the CDR3: TGTGCTAGTGGCCGGGGTGTTGGCTACGAGCAGTACTTC. It specifies CASGRGVGYEQYF.

This sequence joins TRBV4-3 and TRBJ1-2; the match to TRBD1 covers 8 bases. The J segment lost 4 bases and the V segment lost 0 bases, leaving 10 bases of the junction unmatched. Germline V gene data show CDR1 as LGHNA and CDR2 as YSLEER. There are 17 residues in the CDR3. This CDR3 is CASSQDWGPQGGYGYTF. Here the CDR3 DNA reads TGCGCCAGCAGCCAAGATTGGGGGCCACAGGGGGGCTATGGCTACACCTTC.

The chain is built from TRBV5-6 and TRBJ1-6; D may be TRBD1 (5 bases). The V gene's germline CDR1 is SGHDT and CDR2 YYEEEE. The CDR3 spans 14 residues. V dropped 0 bases and J dropped 7 bases, with 8 bases sitting between them. The CDR3 nucleotides are TGTGCCAGCAGCTTGGCCGACAGAAATTCACCCCTCCACTTT. Translated: CASSLADRNSPLHF.

The chain couples TRBV27 to TRBJ2-7; 7 bases are shared with TRBD2. Germline V gives CDR1 MNHEY, CDR2 SMNVEV (reference sequence). Germline trimming cut 7 bases from V and 2 bases from J; bases unmatched to any gene: 8. This CDR3 comprises 14 residues. The CDR3 nucleotides read TGTGCCAGCAAGTCAGGGAGGGCGCCCTACGAGCAGTACTTC. It encodes CASKSGRAPYEQYF.

The chain has TRBV27 and TRBJ2-3; D uncertain. This CDR3 has 13 amino acids. V lost 2 bases and J 4 bases, leaving 7 bases between the germline ends. CDR1 MNHEY and CDR2 SMNVEV come from the germline V gene (reference sequence). The CDR3 nucleotides are TGTGCCAGCAGTTTAACGAGGCCAGATACGCAGTATTTT. It yields the protein CASSLTRPDTQYF.

The V gene is TRBV29-1, the J gene TRBJ2-7; D may be TRBD1 (6 bases). There are 16 residues in the CDR3. Trimming left V 4 bases short and J 0 bases short, with 19 bases between. Germline V gene sequence: CDR1 SQVTM, CDR2 ANQGSEA. The CDR3 sequence: CSVARNWDTGSYEQYF. The DNA for the CDR3 is TGCAGCGTTGCCCGAAATTGGGACACAGGCTCCTACGAGCAGTACTTC.

This clone came up once. The chain carries TRBV28 and TRBJ1-5, with D possibly being TRBD1 (6 bases). There are 12 residues in the CDR3. Germline V gene lookup returns CDR1 MDHEN and CDR2 SYDVKM. V lost 7 bases and J 6 bases, leaving 10 bases between the germline ends. The CDR3 region is CASNYRVQPQHF. CDR3 nucleotides: TGTGCCAGCAACTACAGGGTTCAGCCCCAGCATTTT.

The gene calls are TRBV7-2 and TRBJ2-2; perhaps TRBD1 as D (6 bases). Germline CDR1 is SGHTA and CDR2 is FQGNSA. CDR3 length: 17 amino acids. V was clipped by 1 base and J by 1 base, with 13 bases between them. The CDR3 DNA is TGTGCCAGCAGCTTAGTTTGGACAGATGAGAACACCGGGGAGCTGTTTTTT. Translated, it gives CASSLVWTDENTGELFF.

The V call is TRBV15, the J call TRBJ1-5; D is unclear. The germline V gene has CDR1 LNHNV and CDR2 YYDKDF (reference sequence). Trimming stripped 1 base from V and 3 bases from J, with 13 bases between. CDR3 length: 16 residues. The CDR3 nucleotides are TGTGCCACCAGCAGAGCGCGGGCGGAGGCCAATCAGCCCCAGCATTTT. This encodes CATSRARAEANQPQHF.

This chain joins TRBV10-3 and TRBJ2-7; D not certain. This CDR3 comprises 16 residues. CDR1 and CDR2 (germline): ENHRY, SYGVKD. Trimming removed 0 bases from V and 0 bases from J, with 12 bases in between. Here the CDR3 reads CAISESEDCNSYEQYF. CDR3 sequence (DNA): TGTGCCATCAGTGAGTCGGAAGACTGTAACTCCTACGAGCAGTACTTC.

V gene TRBV4-3 combines with J gene TRBJ2-1, with 8 bases lining up with TRBD2. Losses at the gene ends were 1 base for V and 7 bases for J; bases not matched to a gene: 12. From germline, CDR1 is LGHNA and CDR2 YSLEER. The CDR3 contains 17 residues. CDR3 bases: TGCGCCAGCAGCCAAGCCTCTAGCGGGTTGATTCAGAATGAGCAGTTCTTC. As protein: CASSQASSGLIQNEQFF.

The chain uses TRBV10-1 and TRBJ2-1; the D gene is possibly TRBD2 (6 bases). Germline-derived CDR1 and CDR2 are WNHNN and SYGVQD (reference sequence). V was pared by 3 bases and J by 4 bases, with 16 bases between. This CDR3 has 16 amino acids. Written as DNA, the CDR3 is TGCGCCAGCAGTGAAGAGGGGCTAGCGTCGTACAATGAGCAGTTCTTC. This encodes CASSEEGLASYNEQFF.

V and J are TRBV5-1 and TRBJ2-7, with 10 bases matching TRBD2. Germline-derived CDR1 and CDR2 are SGHRS and YFSETQ. The CDR3 is 17 residues long. V lost 0 bases to trimming and J lost 1 base; unmatched junction nucleotides: 7. Here the CDR3 DNA reads TGCGCCAGCAGCTTGGAAGTTCTAGCGGGAGATTCCTACGAGCAGTACTTC. Residues: CASSLEVLAGDSYEQYF.

CDR3 loop: CATSLVFSSSGANVLTF. For the CDR3, the DNA is TGTGCCACCTCACTGGTATTCTCTAGCTCTGGGGCCAACGTCCTGACTTTC. The chain recombines TRBV28 with TRBJ2-6; D gene unclear. CDR1 and CDR2 (germline): MDHEN, SYDVKM. This CDR3 contains 17 residues. V shed 10 bases and J shed 0 bases, with 19 bases lying between them.

The chain joins TRBV30 to TRBJ2-2; 7 nucleotides line up with TRBD1. Germline V gene lookup returns CDR1 GTSNPN and CDR2 SVGIG (reference sequence). The CDR3 has 14 amino acids. Losses at the gene ends were 5 bases for V and 2 bases for J; bases not matched to a gene: 5. CDR3 bases: TGTGCCTGGGGCGACAGGGAAAACACCGGGGAGCTGTTTTTT. Translated: CAWGDRENTGELFF.